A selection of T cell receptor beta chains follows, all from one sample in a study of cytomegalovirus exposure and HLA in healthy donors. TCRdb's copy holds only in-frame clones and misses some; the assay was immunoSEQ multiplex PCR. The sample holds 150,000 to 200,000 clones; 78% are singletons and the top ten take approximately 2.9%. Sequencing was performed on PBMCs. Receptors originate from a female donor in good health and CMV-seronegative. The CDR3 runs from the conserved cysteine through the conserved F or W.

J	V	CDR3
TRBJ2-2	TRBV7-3	CASSSAATGELFF
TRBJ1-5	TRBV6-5	CASSYGRGCNQPQHF
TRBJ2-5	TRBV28	CASSDTDRGREETQYF
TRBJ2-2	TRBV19	CASSIDESSKGAGELFF
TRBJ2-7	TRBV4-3	CASSQALGLASYEQYF
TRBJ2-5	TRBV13	CASSSGLAGAFQETQYF
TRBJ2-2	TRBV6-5	CASSYSGAPPGELFF
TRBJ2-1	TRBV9	CASSVQAGTRYNEQFF
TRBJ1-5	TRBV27	CASSPSQTESNQPQHF
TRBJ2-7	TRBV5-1	CASGSGREYEQYF
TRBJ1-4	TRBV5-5	CASSLDSHPTNEKLFF
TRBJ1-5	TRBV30	CAWSVGRTGRDQPQHF
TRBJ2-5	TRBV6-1	CASSEDPGVGAETQYF
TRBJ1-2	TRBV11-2	CASSPGQTDYGYTF
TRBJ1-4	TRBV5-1	CASSTGPTSEKLFF
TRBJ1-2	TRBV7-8	CASSLGRTAFYGYTF
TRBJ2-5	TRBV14	CASSQSYRGLIQETQYF
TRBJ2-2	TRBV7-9	CASSSDRGDHTGELFF
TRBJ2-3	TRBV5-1	CASSLGGQGAVLGTDTQYF
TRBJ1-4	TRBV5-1	CASSSGQNNEKLFF
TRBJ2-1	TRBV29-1	CSVVTGGNEQFF
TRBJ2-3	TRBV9	CASSPWTGGADTQYF
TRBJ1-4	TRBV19	CASSVQGIEKLFF
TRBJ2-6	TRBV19	CASSPPSGGTGANVLTF
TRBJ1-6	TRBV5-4	CASSYDRGAYSPLHF
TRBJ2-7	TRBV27	CASSPGTRYEQYF
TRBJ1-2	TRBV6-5	CASSSGTGEAYGYTF
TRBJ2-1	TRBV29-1	CSVLPYGGADSYNEQFF
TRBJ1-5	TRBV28	CASTIGGQPQHF
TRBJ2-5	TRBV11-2	CASSSRPTGTEETQYF
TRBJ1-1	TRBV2	CASRIDRAAEAFF
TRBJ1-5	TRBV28	CASSLSGSNQPQHF
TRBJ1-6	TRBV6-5	CASSYGVSNSPLHF
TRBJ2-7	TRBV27	CASSFSGTSGYEQYF
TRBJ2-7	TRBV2	CASSTHRGPSYEQYF
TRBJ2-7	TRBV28	CASSPPGTGGYEQYF
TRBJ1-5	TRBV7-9	CSSSSAKDSYSNQPQHF
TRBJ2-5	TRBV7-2	CASSSGQGAFGETQYF
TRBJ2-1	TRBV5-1	CASSTTSYNEQFF
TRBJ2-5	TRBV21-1	CASNSCLGQYF
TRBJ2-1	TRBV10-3	CAISVRLVDLNEQFF
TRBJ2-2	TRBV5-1	CASSFPREVGELFF
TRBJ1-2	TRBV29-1	CSASFAGLNYGYTF
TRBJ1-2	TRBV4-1	CASSAKLMVVGGYTF
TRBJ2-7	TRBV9	CASSLRQDASYEQYF
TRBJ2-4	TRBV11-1	CASSPREGPKNIQYF
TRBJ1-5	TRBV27	CASSELFGQANQPQHF
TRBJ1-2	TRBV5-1	CASSPKTGVYGYTF
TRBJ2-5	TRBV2	CASSSRLAGEETQYF
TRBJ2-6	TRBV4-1	CASSQDWDRGTGANVLTF
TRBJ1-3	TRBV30	CAWRRGSGNTIYF
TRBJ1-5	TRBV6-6	CASSPGTLGNQPQHF
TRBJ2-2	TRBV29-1	CSVEDRRLFAGELFF
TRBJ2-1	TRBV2	CAVSPAEAYNEQFF
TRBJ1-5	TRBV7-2	CASSLTGTGGNQPQHF
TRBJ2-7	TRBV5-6	CASSRTGNGQYF
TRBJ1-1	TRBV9	CASSPTWDSESEAFF
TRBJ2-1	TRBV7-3	CASSMPGLGEHEQFF
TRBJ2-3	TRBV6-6	CASSRLGEGSDTQYF